These 8 T cell receptor beta chains came from one sample sequenced in a study of T-cell reconstitution after alpha-beta-depleted transplantation in children. Unique molecular identifiers featured in how the TCRbeta library was prepared. Using its own MiXCR run on the PCR reads, TCRdb lists one record per CDR3 protein. This table has approximately 250,000 distinct CDR3 sequences, 9.7% appearing once. The sequenced sample was PBMCs from the stem cell graft donor, obtained from the stem cell graft. These receptors originate from a human donor who donated a stem cell graft to a child with SCID.

This clonotype was detected ten times or more. The V and J genes are TRBV6-2 or TRBV6-3 and TRBJ1-5; a possible D gene is TRBD1 (6 bases). Germline lookup yields CDR1 MNHEY and CDR2 SVGEGT. The V end lost 11 bases, the J end lost 0 bases, and 17 bases lay between the germline ends. There are 15 residues in the CDR3. The DNA for the CDR3 is TGTGCCGTAAGGTCAGGGGCCTATAGCAATCAGCCCCAGCATTTT. Protein: CAVRSGAYSNQPQHF.

In this sample, this clonotype turned up many times. The V and J genes are TRBV12-3 or TRBV12-4 and TRBJ1-2; D is perhaps TRBD1 (5 bases). The CDR3 has 15 residues. V lost 5 bases, J lost 2 bases, and 15 bases lay in between. The CDR3 sequence: CASSPPGGLNYGYTF. DNA for the CDR3: TGTGCCAGCAGTCCCCCCGGGGGGTTAAACTATGGCTACACCTTC.

This rearrangement joins TRBV27 to TRBJ2-3, with 10 bases that match TRBD1. V lost 0 bases, J lost 6 bases, and 3 bases stayed unmatched. This CDR3 has 15 residues. Germline assignment: CDR1 MNHEY and CDR2 SMNVEV (reference sequence). For the CDR3, the DNA is TGTGCCAGCAGTTTATCGGGACAGGGGAGGGATACGCAGTATTTT. Its translation: CASSLSGQGRDTQYF.

This chain connects TRBV5-6 to TRBJ2-5; no firm D call. CDR3 length: 14 amino acids. V gave up 1 base and J gave up 1 base, with 8 bases separating them. From germline, CDR1 is SGHDT and CDR2 YYEEEE. The CDR3 DNA reads TGTGCCAGCAGCTTGAAATTGGTCCAAGAGACCCAGTACTTC. It translates to CASSLKLVQETQYF. The full variable domain, in which reference TRBV5-6 and TRBJ2-5 provide the parts outside the CDR3, is DAGVTQSPTHLIKTRGQQVTLRCSPKSGHDTVSWYQQALGQGPQFIFQYYEEEERQRGNFPDRFSGHQFPNYSSELNVNALLLGDSALYLCASSLKLVQETQYFGPGTRLLVL.

In this sample, this clonotype turned up many times. This rearrangement joins TRBV7-2 to TRBJ1-2; D gene uncertain. CDR3 length equals 13 residues. The V and J ends lost 5 bases and 0 bases respectively, with 7 bases between them. Germline V CDR1 and CDR2: SGHTA, FQGNSA. CDR3 bases: TGTGCCAGCAGCCCTGGACCTAACTATGGCTACACCTTC. This codes for CASSPGPNYGYTF.

Ten or more counts support this clonotype. The gene calls are TRBV20-1 and TRBJ1-2, with 12 positions matching TRBD1. Germline trimming cut 1 base from V and 5 bases from J; bases unmatched to any gene: 5. The CDR3 is made up of 15 amino acids. Germline loops: CDR1 DFQATT, CDR2 SNEGSKA (reference sequence). The CDR3 DNA is TGCAGTGCTAGAGCGGGGACAGGGGGCTGGTATGGCTACACCTTC. Translation: CSARAGTGGWYGYTF.

A few counts support this clonotype. The rearrangement links TRBV7-9 to TRBJ2-5; a weak D match, TRBD1 (6 bases). The germline gives CDR1 SEHNR, CDR2 FQNEAQ (reference sequence). V lost 5 bases and J lost 12, with 13 bases in between. The CDR3 loop spans 11 amino acids. CDR3 amino acids: CASSLRDTKYF. Written as DNA, the CDR3 is TGTGCCAGCAGCCTCCGGGACACGAAGTACTTC.

This clonotype was counted at least ten times. The chain employs TRBV20-1 and TRBJ2-7; possibly TRBD1 or TRBD2 for D (6 bases each). The CDR3 is 16 residues long. Trimming removed 2 bases at V and 4 bases at J, with 21 bases between. Germline CDR1 and CDR2: DFQATT and SNEGSKA (reference sequence). Written as DNA, the CDR3 is TGCAGTGCTAGACCCCTCTTACAGGGAGGTAAATACGAGCAGTACTTC. Translation gives CSARPLLQGGKYEQYF.